This passage covers 13 T cell receptor beta chains from one sample sequenced in a study of CD8 T cells in acute hepatitis C reinfection. Time point of the sample: acute HCV infection, within 168 days of estimated infection date. The hepatitis C virus-specific receptor repertoire was characterized directly ex vivo, with no prior expansion in culture. Study results and limitations: TRBV04 and TRBV06 were preferentially used in all groups, not explained by naive pool overrepresentation.

Some clones are missing from TCRdb's copy, which holds only in-frame ones; the method was immunoSEQ multiplex PCR. The profile shows roughly 3,900 clones, around 41% of them singletons. Sequenced here: HCV NS3-1073 tetramer-sorted CD8+ T cells from PBMCs, sampled during acute infection. The receptors originated from a man aged 25 to 45 with chronic hepatitis C.

This clone is medium-sized within its sample. The chain combines TRBV4-2 with TRBJ2-1; D may correspond to TRBD1 or TRBD2 (5 bases each). Germline CDR1 reads LGHNA; CDR2 reads YNFKEQ. V lost 5 bases and J 4 bases, leaving 12 bases between the germline ends. The CDR3 is 14 residues long. The CDR3 DNA reads as TGTGCCAGCAGCTTGGGGACGGATTACAATGAGCAGTTCTTC. Translating gives CASSLGTDYNEQFF.

The rearrangement uses TRBV13 and TRBJ2-7, with TRBD2 identical over 8 bases. The J segment lost 1 base and the V segment lost 5 bases, leaving 13 bases of the junction unmatched. The V gene's germline CDR1 is PRHDT and CDR2 FYEKMQ (reference sequence). The CDR3 runs to 17 residues. The CDR3 here is CASSTPPGLGESYEQYF. CDR3 coding DNA: TGTGCCAGCAGCACCCCCCCGGGACTAGGGGAGTCCTACGAGCAGTACTTC.

The gene calls are TRBV27 and TRBJ1-4, with TRBD1 identical over 8 bases. The CDR3 consists of 15 residues. V trimming: 4 bases; J trimming: 8 bases; junction bases outside the gene matches: 9. CDR1 MNHEY and CDR2 SMNVEV come from the germline V gene (reference sequence). The CDR3 DNA follows: TGTGCCAGCAGTTCAACAGGGGGTGGTTGGGAAAAACTGTTTTTT. Its protein is CASSSTGGGWEKLFF.

The chain couples TRBV4-2 to TRBJ2-7, with D perhaps matching TRBD1 or TRBD2 (5 bases each). CDR1 and CDR2 from the germline V gene are LGHNA and YNFKEQ. The CDR3 spans 15 residues. V was trimmed by 0 bases and J by 6 bases, leaving 15 bases between them. For the CDR3, the DNA is TGTGCCAGCAGCCAAGAGTTGGGACCCTGGGGCGAGCAGTACTTC. This encodes CASSQELGPWGEQYF.

This clone was detected only a few times. This could be a read error, since a much larger clone is one nucleotide away. The chain combines TRBV7-2 with TRBJ1-1; D is uncertain. Per the germline V gene, CDR1 is SGHTA and CDR2 is FQGNSA. This CDR3 is 13 amino acids long. Trimming took 5 bases from V and 3 from J, leaving 10 bases between them. CDR3 residues: CASSQEKDTEAFF. The DNA of the CDR3 is TGTGCCAGCAGCCAAGAGAAGGACACTGAAGCTTTCTTT.

This clone was counted a few times. The chain joins TRBV4-2 to TRBJ1-4; no reliable D call. Trimming removed 4 bases at V and 7 bases at J, with 10 bases between. This CDR3 has 13 residues. Per germline, CDR1 LGHNA and CDR2 YNFKEQ. As DNA, the CDR3 is TGTGCCAGCAGCCCCGGCGGACCTGAAAAACTGTTTTTT. This encodes CASSPGGPEKLFF.

In the case of this clone: This specimen includes other DNA sequences encoding the same CDR3. The chain uses TRBV4-3 and TRBJ1-1; D gene ambiguous. Germline CDR1 and CDR2: LGHNA and YSLEER. The V and J ends lost 0 bases and 4 bases respectively, with 6 bases between them. This CDR3 contains 13 residues. For the CDR3, the DNA is TGCGCCAGCAGCCAAGAAGGTGGCACTGAAGCTTTCTTT. Its protein is CASSQEGGTEAFF.

Here the CDR3 reads CASSQEPGGWDGYTF. For the CDR3, the DNA is TGCGCCAGCAGCCAAGAACCGGGGGGGTGGGATGGCTACACCTTC. This chain connects TRBV4-3 to TRBJ1-2; D is possibly TRBD1 (5 bases). This CDR3 is 15 amino acids long. Germline CDR1 LGHNA, CDR2 YSLEER. V was clipped by 0 bases and J by 6 bases, with 14 bases between them.

There are a few counts of this clone. The V gene is TRBV27, the J gene TRBJ1-1; no definite D call. The CDR3 consists of 13 residues. V was clipped by 2 bases and J by 5 bases, with 9 bases between them. The germline gives CDR1 MNHEY, CDR2 SMNVEV (reference sequence). As DNA, the CDR3 is TGTGCCAGCAGTTTACTTTTCGGGACTGAAGCTTTCTTT. Its protein product is CASSLLFGTEAFF.

The chain recombines TRBV4-2 with TRBJ2-2, with TRBD2 matching 8 bases. The CDR3 covers 17 residues. Germline loops: CDR1 LGHNA, CDR2 YNFKEQ. V lost 0 bases and J lost 0; bases outside the gene matches: 3. CDR3 DNA sequence: TGTGCCAGCAGCCAAGAAACGGGGGGGGCGAACACCGGGGAGCTGTTTTTT. Protein: CASSQETGGANTGELFF.

The V and J genes are TRBV4-2 and TRBJ2-7; 7 bases map to TRBD2. This CDR3 has 16 residues. J gave up 3 bases and V 0 bases, and 8 bases lay outside the gene matches. CDR1 is LGHNA, CDR2 YNFKEQ, per germline. This chain's CDR3 is CASSQDVGGNLYEQYF. CDR3 in DNA: TGTGCCAGCAGCCAAGATGTCGGGGGGAACCTCTACGAGCAGTACTTC.

V usage is TRBV4-2 and J usage is TRBJ2-7; 10 bases match TRBD1. Unmatched junction bases numbered 16, after V lost 1 base and J lost 7 bases. CDR1 is LGHNA and CDR2 is YNFKEQ in the germline V gene. This CDR3 is built from 18 residues. CDR3 nucleotides: TGTGCCAGCAGCCAAGGGTTGAGCGGGACAGGGGCCATCTGGGAGCAGTACTTC. Its protein is CASSQGLSGTGAIWEQYF.

The chain employs TRBV4-2 and TRBJ2-7, with TRBD1 as a possible D gene (5 bases). V was trimmed by 2 bases and J by 3 bases, leaving 14 bases between them. In germline, CDR1 is LGHNA, CDR2 YNFKEQ. The CDR3 is 15 amino acids. The CDR3 DNA reads TGTGCCAGCAGCCAACTAAAAGACAGTTACTACGAGCAGTACTTC. Protein: CASSQLKDSYYEQYF.